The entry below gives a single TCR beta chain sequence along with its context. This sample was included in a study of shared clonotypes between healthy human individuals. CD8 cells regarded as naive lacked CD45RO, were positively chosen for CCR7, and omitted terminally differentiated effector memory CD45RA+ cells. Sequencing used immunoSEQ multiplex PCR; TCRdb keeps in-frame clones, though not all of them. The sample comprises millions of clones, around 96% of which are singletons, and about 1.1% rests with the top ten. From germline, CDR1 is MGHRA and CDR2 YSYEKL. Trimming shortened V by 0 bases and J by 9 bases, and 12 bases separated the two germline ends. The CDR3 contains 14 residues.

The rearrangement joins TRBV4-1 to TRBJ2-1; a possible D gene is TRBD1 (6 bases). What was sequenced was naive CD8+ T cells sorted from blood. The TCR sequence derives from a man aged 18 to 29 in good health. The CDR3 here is CASSQDLLGAEQFF. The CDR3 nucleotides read TGCGCCAGCAGCCAAGATCTACTGGGGGCTGAGCAGTTCTTC.